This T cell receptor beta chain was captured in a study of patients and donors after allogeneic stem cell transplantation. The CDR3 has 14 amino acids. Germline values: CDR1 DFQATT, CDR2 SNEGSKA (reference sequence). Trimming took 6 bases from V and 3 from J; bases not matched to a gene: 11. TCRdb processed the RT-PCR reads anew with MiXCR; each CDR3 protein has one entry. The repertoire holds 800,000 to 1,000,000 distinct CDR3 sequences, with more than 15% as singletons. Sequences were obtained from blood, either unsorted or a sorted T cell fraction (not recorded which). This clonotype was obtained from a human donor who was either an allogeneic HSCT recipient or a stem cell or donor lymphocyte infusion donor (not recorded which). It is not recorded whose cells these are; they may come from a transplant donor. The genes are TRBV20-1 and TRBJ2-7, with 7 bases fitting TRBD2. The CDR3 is CSAGPLAEHYEQYF. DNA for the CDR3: TGCAGTGCGGGGCCCCTAGCGGAACACTACGAGCAGTACTTC.